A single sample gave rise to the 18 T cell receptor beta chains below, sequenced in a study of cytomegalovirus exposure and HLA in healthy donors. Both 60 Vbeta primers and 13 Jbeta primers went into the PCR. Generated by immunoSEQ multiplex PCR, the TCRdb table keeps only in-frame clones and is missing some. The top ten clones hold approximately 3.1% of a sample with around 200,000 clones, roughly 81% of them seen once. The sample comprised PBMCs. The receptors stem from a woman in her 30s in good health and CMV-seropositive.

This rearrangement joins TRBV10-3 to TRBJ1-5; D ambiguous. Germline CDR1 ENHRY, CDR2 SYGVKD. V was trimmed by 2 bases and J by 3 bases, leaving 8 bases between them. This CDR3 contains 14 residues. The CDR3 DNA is TGTGCCATCAGTGAGAGACGGGACAATCAGCCCCAGCATTTT. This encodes CAISERRDNQPQHF.

CDR3 DNA sequence: TGTGCCAGCAGTTTCGTTACAGGGTTGGGGGAGACCCAGTACTTC. The encoded protein is CASSFVTGLGETQYF. J is TRBJ2-5 and V is TRBV28, with a tentative D call TRBD1 (6 bases). V was clipped by 3 bases and J by 5 bases, with 16 bases between them. The germline gives CDR1 MDHEN, CDR2 SYDVKM. The CDR3 has 15 residues.

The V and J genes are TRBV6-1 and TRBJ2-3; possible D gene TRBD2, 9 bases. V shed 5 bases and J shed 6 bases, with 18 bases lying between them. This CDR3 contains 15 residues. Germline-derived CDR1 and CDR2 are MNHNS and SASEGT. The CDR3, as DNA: TGTGCCAGCAGTCAGGGGGCGGGAGGGCAGGATACGCAGTATTTT. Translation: CASSQGAGGQDTQYF.

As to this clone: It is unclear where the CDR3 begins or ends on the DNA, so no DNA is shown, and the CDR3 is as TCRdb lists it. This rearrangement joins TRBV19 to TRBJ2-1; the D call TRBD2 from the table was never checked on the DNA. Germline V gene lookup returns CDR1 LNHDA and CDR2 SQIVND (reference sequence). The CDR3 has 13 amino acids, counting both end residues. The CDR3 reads CASSIVAGGSGFF.

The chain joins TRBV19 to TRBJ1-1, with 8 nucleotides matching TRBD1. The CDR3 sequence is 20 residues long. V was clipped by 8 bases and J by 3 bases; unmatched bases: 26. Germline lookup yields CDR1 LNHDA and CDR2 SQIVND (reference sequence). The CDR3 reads CASPTVPVKLDRDDDTEAFF. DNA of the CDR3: TGTGCCAGTCCCACCGTCCCAGTGAAATTGGACAGGGACGATGACACTGAAGCTTTCTTT.

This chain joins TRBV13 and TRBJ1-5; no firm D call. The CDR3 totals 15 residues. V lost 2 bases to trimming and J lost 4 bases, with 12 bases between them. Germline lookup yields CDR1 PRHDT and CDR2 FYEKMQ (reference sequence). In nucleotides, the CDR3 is TGTGCCAGCAGCTTACCCCGACATCGAAATCAGCCCCAGCATTTT. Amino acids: CASSLPRHRNQPQHF. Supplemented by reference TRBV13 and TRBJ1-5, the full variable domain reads AAGVIQSPRHLIKEKRETATLKCYPIPRHDTVYWYQQGPGQDPQFLISFYEKMQSDKGSIPDRFSAQQFSDYHSELNMSSLELGDSALYFCASSLPRHRNQPQHFGDGTRLSIL.

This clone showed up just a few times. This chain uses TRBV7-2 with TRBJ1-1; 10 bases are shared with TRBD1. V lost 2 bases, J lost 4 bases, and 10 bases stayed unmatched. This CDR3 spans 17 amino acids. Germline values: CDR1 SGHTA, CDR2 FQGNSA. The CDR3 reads CASSLRLRQGASTEAFF. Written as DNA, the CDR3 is TGTGCCAGCAGCTTACGTCTGAGACAGGGGGCAAGCACTGAAGCTTTCTTT.

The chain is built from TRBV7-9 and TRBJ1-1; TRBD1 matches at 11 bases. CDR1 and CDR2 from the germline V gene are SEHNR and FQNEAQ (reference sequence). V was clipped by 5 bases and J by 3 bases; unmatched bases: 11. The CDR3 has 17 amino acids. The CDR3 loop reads CASSLYQGQGDYTEAFF. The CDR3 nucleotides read TGTGCCAGCAGCCTCTACCAGGGACAGGGGGATTACACTGAAGCTTTCTTT. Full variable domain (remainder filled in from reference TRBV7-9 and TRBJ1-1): DTGVSQNPRHKITKRGQNVTFRCDPISEHNRLYWYRQTLGQGPEFLTYFQNEAQLEKSRLLSDRFSAERPKGSFSTLEIQRTEQGDSAMYLCASSLYQGQGDYTEAFFGQGTRLTVV.

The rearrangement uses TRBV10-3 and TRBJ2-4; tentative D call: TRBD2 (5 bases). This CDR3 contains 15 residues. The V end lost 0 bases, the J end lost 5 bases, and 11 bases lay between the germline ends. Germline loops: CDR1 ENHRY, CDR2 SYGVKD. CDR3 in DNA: TGTGCCATCAGTGAGTCTAAGGGAGCGGAAAACATTCAGTACTTC. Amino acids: CAISESKGAENIQYF.

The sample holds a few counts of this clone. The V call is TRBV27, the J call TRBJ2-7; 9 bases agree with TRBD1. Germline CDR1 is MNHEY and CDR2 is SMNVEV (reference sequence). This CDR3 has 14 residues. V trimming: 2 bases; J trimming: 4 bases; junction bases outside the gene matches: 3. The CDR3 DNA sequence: TGTGCCAGCAGTTTAGGGACAGGGCTGTACGAGCAGTACTTC. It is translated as CASSLGTGLYEQYF.

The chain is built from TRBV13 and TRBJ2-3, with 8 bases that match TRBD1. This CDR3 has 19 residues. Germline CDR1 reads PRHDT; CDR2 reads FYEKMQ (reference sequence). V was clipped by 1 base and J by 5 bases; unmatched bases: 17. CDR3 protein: CASSLDSVAGGIYRDTQYF. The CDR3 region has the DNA TGTGCCAGCAGCTTAGATTCTGTGGCAGGGGGCATCTACAGAGATACGCAGTATTTT. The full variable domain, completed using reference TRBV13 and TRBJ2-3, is AAGVIQSPRHLIKEKRETATLKCYPIPRHDTVYWYQQGPGQDPQFLISFYEKMQSDKGSIPDRFSAQQFSDYHSELNMSSLELGDSALYFCASSLDSVAGGIYRDTQYFGPGTRLTVL.

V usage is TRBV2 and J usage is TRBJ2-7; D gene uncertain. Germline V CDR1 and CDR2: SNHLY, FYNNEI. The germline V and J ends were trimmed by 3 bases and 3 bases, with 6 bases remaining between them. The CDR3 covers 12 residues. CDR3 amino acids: CASSDEYYEQYF. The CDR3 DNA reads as TGTGCCAGCAGTGACGAGTACTACGAGCAGTACTTC. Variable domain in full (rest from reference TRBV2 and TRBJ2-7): EPEVTQTPSHQVTQMGQEVILRCVPISNHLYFYWYRQILGQKVEFLVSFYNNEISEKSEIFDDQFSVERPDGSNFTLKIRSTKLEDSAMYFCASSDEYYEQYFGPGTRLTVT.

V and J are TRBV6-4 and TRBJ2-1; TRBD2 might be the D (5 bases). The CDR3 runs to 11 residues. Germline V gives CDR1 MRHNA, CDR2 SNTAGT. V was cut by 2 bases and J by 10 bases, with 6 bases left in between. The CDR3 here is CASSDGREQFF. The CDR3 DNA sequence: TGTGCCAGCAGTGACGGGAGAGAGCAGTTCTTC.

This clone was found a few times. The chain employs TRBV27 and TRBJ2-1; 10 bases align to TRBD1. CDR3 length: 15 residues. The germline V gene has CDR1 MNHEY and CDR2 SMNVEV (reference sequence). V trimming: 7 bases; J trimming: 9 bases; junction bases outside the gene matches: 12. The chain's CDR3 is CASIPLGTGVPEQFF. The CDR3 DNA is TGTGCCAGCATCCCCCTCGGGACAGGGGTTCCTGAGCAGTTCTTC.

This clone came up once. This CDR3 reads CASSPDRGHEQYF. The CDR3 nucleotides read TGTGCCAGCAGCCCGGATAGGGGCCACGAGCAGTACTTC. The rearrangement links TRBV11-2 to TRBJ2-7, with D tentatively TRBD1 (5 bases). V gave up 5 bases and J gave up 5 bases, with 13 bases separating them. The CDR3 consists of 13 residues. Germline lookup yields CDR1 SGHAT and CDR2 FQNNGV.

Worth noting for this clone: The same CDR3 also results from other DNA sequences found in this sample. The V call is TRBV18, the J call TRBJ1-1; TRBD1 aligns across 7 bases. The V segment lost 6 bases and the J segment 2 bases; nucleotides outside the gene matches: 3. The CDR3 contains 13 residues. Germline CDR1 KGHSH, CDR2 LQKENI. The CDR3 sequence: CASSRDRNTEAFF. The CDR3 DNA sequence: TGTGCCAGCTCCCGGGACAGAAACACTGAAGCTTTCTTT. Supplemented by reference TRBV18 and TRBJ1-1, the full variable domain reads NAGVMQNPRHLVRRRGQEARLRCSPMKGHSHVYWYRQLPEEGLKFMVYLQKENIIDESGMPKERFSAEFPKEGPSILRIQQVVRGDSAAYFCASSRDRNTEAFFGQGTRLTVV.

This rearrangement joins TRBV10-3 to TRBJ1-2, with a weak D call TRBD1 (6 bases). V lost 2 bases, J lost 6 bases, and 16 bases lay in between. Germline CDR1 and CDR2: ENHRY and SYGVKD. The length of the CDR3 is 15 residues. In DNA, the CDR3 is TGTGCCATCAGTGAGCCACAACAGGGCTACCATGGCTACACCTTC. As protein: CAISEPQQGYHGYTF.

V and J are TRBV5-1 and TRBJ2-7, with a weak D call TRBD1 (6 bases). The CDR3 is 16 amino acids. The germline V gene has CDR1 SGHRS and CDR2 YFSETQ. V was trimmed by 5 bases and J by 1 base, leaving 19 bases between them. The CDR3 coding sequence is TGCGCCAGCAGTCAAGGACTCGGGCAGGGGTCCTACGAGCAGTACTTC. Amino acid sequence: CASSQGLGQGSYEQYF.